This T cell receptor beta chain was retrieved from a study of tumor and adjacent non-tumor tissue in lung cancer. Overall study findings and caveats: Normal lung showed higher cumulative top 100 clone frequency than tumor.

This sample's RNA came from whole unsorted tissue. More than 3 cm separated this lung sample from the edge of the tumor. V lost 2 bases and J 2 bases, leaving 21 bases between the germline ends. The CDR3 consists of 19 residues. CDR1 is WNHNN, CDR2 SYGVQD, per germline (reference sequence). About this clonotype itself: Its target is unknown.

Three rounds of nested PCR, following a modified ARM-PCR protocol, produced the TCRbeta library. In TCRdb, the multiplex PCR reads were re-called with MiXCR into one record per CDR3 protein. The data show approximately 90,000 distinct CDR3 sequences, approximately 73% seen once. The chain carries TRBV10-1 and TRBJ2-2; the D gene is possibly TRBD1 (5 bases). This receptor was taken from a woman in her forties or fifties with non-small cell lung cancer. Input material: distant non-tumor lung tissue. CDR3 sequence (DNA): TGCGCCAGCAGTGAGCGTAGGGGCGCAGGGTACCTAAACACCGGGGAGCTGTTTTTT. Amino acid sequence: CASSERRGAGYLNTGELFF.